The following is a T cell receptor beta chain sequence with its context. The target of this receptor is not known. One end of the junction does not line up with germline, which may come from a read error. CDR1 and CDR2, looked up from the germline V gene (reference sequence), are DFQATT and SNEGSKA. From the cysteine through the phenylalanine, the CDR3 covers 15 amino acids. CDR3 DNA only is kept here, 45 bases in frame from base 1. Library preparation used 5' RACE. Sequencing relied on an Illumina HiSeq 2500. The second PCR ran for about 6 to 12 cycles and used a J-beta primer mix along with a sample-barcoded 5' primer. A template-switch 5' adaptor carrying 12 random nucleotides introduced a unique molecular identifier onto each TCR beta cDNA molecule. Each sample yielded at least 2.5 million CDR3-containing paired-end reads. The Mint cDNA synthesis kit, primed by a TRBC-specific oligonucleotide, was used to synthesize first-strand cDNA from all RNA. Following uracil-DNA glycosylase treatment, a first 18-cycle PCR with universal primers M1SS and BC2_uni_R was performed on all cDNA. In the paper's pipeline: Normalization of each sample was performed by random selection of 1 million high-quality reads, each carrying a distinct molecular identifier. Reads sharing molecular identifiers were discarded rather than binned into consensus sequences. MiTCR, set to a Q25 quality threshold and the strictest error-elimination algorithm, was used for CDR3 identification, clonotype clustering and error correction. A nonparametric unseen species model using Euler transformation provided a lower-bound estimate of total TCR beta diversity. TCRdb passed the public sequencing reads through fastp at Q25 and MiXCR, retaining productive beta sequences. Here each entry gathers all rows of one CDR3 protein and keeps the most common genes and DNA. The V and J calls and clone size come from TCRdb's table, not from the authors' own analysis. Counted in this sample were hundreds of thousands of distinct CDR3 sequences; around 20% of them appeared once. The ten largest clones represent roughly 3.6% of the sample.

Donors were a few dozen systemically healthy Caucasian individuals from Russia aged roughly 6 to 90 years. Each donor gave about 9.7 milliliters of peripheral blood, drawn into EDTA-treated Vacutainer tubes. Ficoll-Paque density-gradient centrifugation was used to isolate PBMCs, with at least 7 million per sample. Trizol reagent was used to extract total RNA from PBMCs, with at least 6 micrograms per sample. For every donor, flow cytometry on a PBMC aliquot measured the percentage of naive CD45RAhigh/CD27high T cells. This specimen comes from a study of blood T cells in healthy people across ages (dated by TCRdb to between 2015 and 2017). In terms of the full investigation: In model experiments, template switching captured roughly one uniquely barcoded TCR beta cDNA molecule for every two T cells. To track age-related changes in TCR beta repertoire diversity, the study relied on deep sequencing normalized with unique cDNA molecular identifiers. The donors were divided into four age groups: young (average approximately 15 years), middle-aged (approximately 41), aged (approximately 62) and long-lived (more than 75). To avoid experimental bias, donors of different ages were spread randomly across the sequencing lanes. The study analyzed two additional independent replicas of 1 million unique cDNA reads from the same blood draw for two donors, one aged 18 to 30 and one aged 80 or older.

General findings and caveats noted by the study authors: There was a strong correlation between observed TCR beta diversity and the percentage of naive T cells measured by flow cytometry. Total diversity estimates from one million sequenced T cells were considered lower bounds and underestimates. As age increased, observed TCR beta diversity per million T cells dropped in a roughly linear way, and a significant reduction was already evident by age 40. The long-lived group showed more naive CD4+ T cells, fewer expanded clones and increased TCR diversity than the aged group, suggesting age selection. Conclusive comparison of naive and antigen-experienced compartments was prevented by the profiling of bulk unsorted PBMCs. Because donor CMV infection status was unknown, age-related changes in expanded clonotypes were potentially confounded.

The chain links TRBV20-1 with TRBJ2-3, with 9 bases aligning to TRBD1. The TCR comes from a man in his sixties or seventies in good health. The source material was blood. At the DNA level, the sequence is TGCAGTGCTAGACCGGGACAGGGAAGCATAGATACGCAGTATTTT. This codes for CSARPGQGSIDTQYF.